Below are 28 T cell receptor beta chains sequenced from a single sample in a study of tumor-infiltrating lymphocytes in localized non-small cell lung cancer. Profiled with immunoSEQ multiplex PCR; TCRdb holds only in-frame clones, not every one. Of about 24,000 clones listed, roughly three fifths are singletons. The sample consisted of lung tumor tissue. These TCRs come from a human donor with non-small cell lung cancer.

The chain couples TRBV6-1 to TRBJ1-4; D gene unclear. Germline assignment: CDR1 MNHNS and CDR2 SASEGT. The CDR3 contains 14 residues. Trimming took off 1 base at V and 6 bases at J, with 9 bases between the two ends. CDR3 DNA: TGTGCCAGCAGTGAAGGGGGAATGGATGAAAAACTGTTTTTT. Translating it yields CASSEGGMDEKLFF.

V is TRBV7-9 and J is TRBJ2-5; D gene uncertain. There are 13 residues in the CDR3. The germline gives CDR1 SEHNR, CDR2 FQNEAQ (reference sequence). The V and J ends lost 7 bases and 5 bases respectively, with 14 bases between them. The CDR3 coding sequence is TGTGCCAGCAACCCTCCGGGTAGGGAGACCCAGTACTTC. Amino acid sequence: CASNPPGRETQYF.

The rearrangement joins TRBV5-1 to TRBJ2-6; D is unresolved. Trimming shortened V by 0 bases and J by 0 bases, and 7 bases separated the two germline ends. CDR3 size: 16 residues. Germline lookup yields CDR1 SGHRS and CDR2 YFSETQ. CDR3 residues: CASSLEGNSGANVLTF. The CDR3 DNA is TGCGCCAGCAGCTTGGAAGGCAACTCTGGGGCCAACGTCCTGACTTTC.

The V and J genes are TRBV4-1 and TRBJ2-3, with D possibly TRBD2 on 6 matching bases. V lost 5 bases and J 4 bases, leaving 7 bases between the germline ends. The CDR3 has 12 residues. Looked up from germline, CDR1 is MGHRA and CDR2 is YSYEKL. CDR3 DNA: TGCGCCAGCAGCGGCGGGGCAGATACGCAGTATTTT. Its translation: CASSGGADTQYF.

The chain carries TRBV2 and TRBJ1-3, with D perhaps matching TRBD1 (6 bases). CDR1 SNHLY and CDR2 FYNNEI come from the germline V gene. The CDR3 is 16 amino acids. Trimming took off 6 bases at V and 2 bases at J, with 17 bases between the two ends. This chain's CDR3 is CASSVTQGNTGNTIYF. Written as DNA, the CDR3 is TGTGCCAGCAGCGTAACCCAGGGGAATACTGGAAACACCATATATTTT.

V usage is TRBV28 and J usage is TRBJ2-1; 9 bases are a match to TRBD1. Unmatched junction bases numbered 11, after V lost 7 bases and J lost 4 bases. The CDR3 consists of 16 residues. Germline V gene lookup returns CDR1 MDHEN and CDR2 SYDVKM. This chain's CDR3 is CASIQAGTGLYNEQFF. CDR3 in DNA: TGTGCCAGCATCCAGGCCGGGACAGGGCTTTACAATGAGCAGTTCTTC.

The rearrangement links TRBV19 to TRBJ2-1; 8 bases fit TRBD1. The CDR3 covers 12 residues. The germline CDR1 and CDR2 sequences are LNHDA and SQIVND (reference sequence). The V gene end was trimmed by 7 bases and the J gene end by 9 bases; junction bases not matched to a gene: 5. This CDR3 reads CASTRGHSEQFF. As DNA, the CDR3 is TGTGCCAGTACCAGGGGGCACAGTGAGCAGTTCTTC.

The rearrangement uses TRBV4-2 and TRBJ2-7; D is uncertain. The CDR3 is 17 amino acids. Deletions cut 3 bases from V and 3 bases from J, with 21 bases between. Germline CDR1 LGHNA, CDR2 YNFKEQ. CDR3 nucleotides: TGTGCCAGCAGCCAGGGTACTTCGCGGTTAAGGGTCTACGAGCAGTACTTC. It codes for CASSQGTSRLRVYEQYF.

The chain links TRBV28 to TRBJ2-1, with TRBD1 matching 7 bases. The V and J ends lost 2 bases and 0 bases, in that order; junction bases with no gene match: 4. This CDR3 comprises 16 residues. Germline loops: CDR1 MDHEN, CDR2 SYDVKM. CDR3 DNA sequence: TGTGCCAGCAGTTTACGGACAGGAAGCTCCTACAATGAGCAGTTCTTC. Its translation: CASSLRTGSSYNEQFF.

This clone was counted between two and nine times. The chain joins TRBV7-3 to TRBJ2-1; D call uncertain. CDR1 and CDR2 from the germline V gene are SGHTA and FQGTGA. CDR3 length: 16 amino acids. V dropped 5 bases and J dropped 2 bases, with 16 bases sitting between them. CDR3 bases: TGTGCCAGCAGCCCAAGGGTAGCAGCTACCTACAATGAGCAGTTCTTC. It translates to CASSPRVAATYNEQFF.

This clone has a handful of counts. V usage is TRBV19 and J usage is TRBJ2-2; D is unclear. V was cut by 7 bases and J by 0 bases, with 15 bases left in between. This CDR3 has 16 residues. Germline V gene lookup returns CDR1 LNHDA and CDR2 SQIVND (reference sequence). Written as DNA, the CDR3 is TGTGCCAGTAAACCCAGGCTAGGCCCGAACACCGGGGAGCTGTTTTTT. Translation: CASKPRLGPNTGELFF.

This clone was seen once. The chain combines TRBV5-6 with TRBJ1-3; D remains unclear. Per germline, CDR1 SGHDT and CDR2 YYEEEE. V lost 4 bases to trimming and J lost 0 bases, with 11 bases between them. This CDR3 contains 15 residues. The DNA of the CDR3 is TGTGCCAGCAGCGACCGCTTCGCCTCTGGAAACACCATATATTTT. It yields the protein CASSDRFASGNTIYF.

The V call is TRBV10-3, the J call TRBJ2-7; D is undetermined. Trimming shortened V by 3 bases and J by 7 bases, and 10 bases separated the two germline ends. The CDR3 covers 12 residues. CDR1 and CDR2 from the germline V gene are ENHRY and SYGVKD. CDR3 residues: CAISDQRREQYF. The CDR3, as DNA: TGTGCCATCAGTGATCAGCGCCGGGAGCAGTACTTC.

This chain joins TRBV5-6 and TRBJ2-1; 9 nucleotides match TRBD2. V gave up 2 bases and J gave up 5 bases; unmatched junction bases: 5. The length of the CDR3 is 15 residues. CDR1 SGHDT and CDR2 YYEEEE come from the germline V gene. The CDR3 sequence: CASSFRLAGDNEQFF. The CDR3 nucleotides read TGTGCCAGCAGCTTCCGTTTAGCGGGAGACAATGAGCAGTTCTTC.

The CDR3 spells CASRQNEGSGLAGSETQYF. Written as DNA, the CDR3 is TGTGCCAGCAGACAAAACGAAGGCTCGGGACTAGCGGGATCGGAGACCCAGTACTTC. V and J are TRBV11-2 and TRBJ2-5; 13 bases line up with TRBD2. With 6 bases clipped from V and 5 bases from J, the junction kept 18 bases outside the gene matches. This CDR3 has 19 residues. CDR1 SGHAT and CDR2 FQNNGV come from the germline V gene.

This clone has only one observation. J is TRBJ2-6 and V is TRBV5-6, with D possibly being TRBD1 or TRBD2 (5 bases each). Germline V lookup: CDR1 SGHDT, CDR2 YYEEEE. This CDR3 has 16 residues. The V gene lost 2 bases and the J gene lost 4 bases, with 13 bases spanning the gap. The DNA of the CDR3 is TGTGCCAGCAGCTTAGGGACCGGGGACGGGGCCAACGTCCTGACTTTC. This codes for CASSLGTGDGANVLTF.

The chain has TRBV30 and TRBJ1-1, with a possible D match to TRBD1 (5 bases). This CDR3 has 14 amino acids. V was pared by 2 bases and J by 6 bases, with 16 bases between. CDR1 is GTSNPN and CDR2 is SVGIG in the germline V gene (reference sequence). CDR3 in amino acids: CAWSHQGYGAEAFF. Written as DNA, the CDR3 is TGTGCCTGGAGTCATCAGGGTTATGGCGCTGAAGCTTTCTTT.

Here the CDR3 DNA reads TGTGCCACCCGGGGGACGGCAACTAATGAAAAACTGTTTTTT. Amino acids: CATRGTATNEKLFF. J is TRBJ1-4 and V is TRBV19; D perhaps matches TRBD1 (5 bases). The CDR3 totals 14 residues. The V gene's germline CDR1 is LNHDA and CDR2 SQIVND (reference sequence). V shed 10 bases and J shed 0 bases, with 12 bases lying between them.

The chain is built from TRBV9 and TRBJ2-7; no clear D gene. V was trimmed by 0 bases and J by 1 base, leaving 8 bases between them. The germline V gene encodes CDR1 SGDLS and CDR2 YYNGEE. CDR3 length: 14 residues. CDR3 in DNA: TGTGCCAGCAGCGTAGACGTTGGTTCCTACGAGCAGTACTTC. Translating gives CASSVDVGSYEQYF.

CDR3 loop: CASSKPRWSEQYF. DNA for the CDR3: TGTGCCAGCAGCAAACCCCGTTGGAGCGAGCAGTACTTC. The gene calls are TRBV21-1 and TRBJ2-7; the listed D gene, TRBD2, was not tested against the DNA. TRBV21-1 is annotated as a pseudogene. This CDR3 contains 13 residues.

V gene TRBV21-1 combines with J gene TRBJ2-2; the D call of TRBD1 is as the table states it, not checked on the DNA. TRBV21-1 is an annotated pseudogene. The CDR3 has 16 amino acids. The CDR3 DNA follows: TGTGCCAGCAGCAAATTCACCAGGGGGCGGACCGGGGAGCTGTTTTTT. It translates to CASSKFTRGRTGELFF.

The genes are TRBV5-1 and TRBJ1-2; 8 nucleotides agree with TRBD1. Trimming at V came to 4 bases and at J to 6 bases, leaving 8 bases not matched to a gene. CDR1 and CDR2 from the germline V gene are SGHRS and YFSETQ. This CDR3 region has 14 residues. In nucleotides, the CDR3 is TGCGCCAGCAGCCCCTGGACAGGGCAAGATGGCTACACCTTC. This gives the protein CASSPWTGQDGYTF.

This clone came up a few times. The rearrangement uses TRBV5-1 and TRBJ2-1, with TRBD1 as a possible D gene (5 bases). The CDR3 covers 12 residues. Germline V gene data show CDR1 as SGHRS and CDR2 as YFSETQ. Between the trimmed V and J ends, which lost 0 bases and 12 bases, there was a span of 10 bases. The CDR3 is CASSLAGIAQFF. The CDR3 nucleotides read TGCGCCAGCAGCTTGGCAGGGATTGCGCAGTTCTTC.

The chain combines TRBV7-6 with TRBJ2-7; D is uncertain. V shed 1 base and J shed 6 bases, with 13 bases lying between them. CDR3 size: 14 residues. Per germline, CDR1 SGHVS and CDR2 FNYEAQ. CDR3 DNA: TGTGCCAGCAGCTTAGATTATTTCGGCTCCGAGCAGTACTTC. It is translated as CASSLDYFGSEQYF. The variable domain in full, with the rest retrieved from reference TRBV7-6 and TRBJ2-7, is GAGVSQSPRYKVTKRGQDVALRCDPISGHVSLYWYRQALGQGPEFLTYFNYEAQQDKSGLPNDRFSAERPEGSISTLTIQRTEQRDSAMYRCASSLDYFGSEQYFGPGTRLTVT.

The V and J genes are TRBV2 and TRBJ2-5; 7 nucleotides match TRBD1. V was pared by 3 bases and J by 2 bases, with 3 bases of the junction left unmatched. CDR1 is SNHLY and CDR2 is FYNNEI in the germline V gene. This CDR3 has 14 residues. The CDR3 nucleotides are TGTGCCAGCAGTGAGAGCAGGGGGCAAGAGACCCAGTACTTC. Amino acid sequence: CASSESRGQETQYF.

The chain joins TRBV2 to TRBJ2-5, with D perhaps TRBD2 (5 bases). CDR1 and CDR2 (germline): SNHLY, FYNNEI. V dropped 1 base and J dropped 4 bases, with 10 bases sitting between them. The CDR3 extends over 14 amino acids. CDR3 amino acids: CASSEGLATETQYF. In DNA, the CDR3 is TGTGCCAGCAGTGAAGGGTTAGCGACAGAGACCCAGTACTTC.

In nucleotides, the CDR3 is TGCGCCAGCAGCTTGGACTTGGGGTCTGGCTATGGCTACACCTTC. Residues: CASSLDLGSGYGYTF. The chain is built from TRBV5-1 and TRBJ1-2, with unresolved D. Germline V lookup: CDR1 SGHRS, CDR2 YFSETQ. V was clipped by 0 bases and J by 4 bases, with 13 bases between them. There are 15 residues in the CDR3. Complete variable domain (other parts from reference TRBV5-1 and TRBJ1-2): KAGVTQTPRYLIKTRGQQVTLSCSPISGHRSVSWYQQTPGQGLQFLFEYFSETQRNKGNFPGRFSGRQFSNSRSEMNVSTLELGDSALYLCASSLDLGSGYGYTFGSGTRLTVV.

The chain couples TRBV6-6 to TRBJ2-3; 11 positions agree with TRBD2. This CDR3 has 14 residues. Germline CDR1 and CDR2: MNHNY and SVGAGI (reference sequence). J was trimmed by 7 bases and V by 4 bases; bases with no gene match: 4. The chain's CDR3 is CASSLLAGENTQYF. The CDR3 bases are TGTGCCAGCAGTTTACTAGCGGGAGAAAATACGCAGTATTTT.